The 26 T cell receptor beta chains below all came from one sample that was sequenced in a study of blood T cells in healthy people across ages. Next came a second PCR, run for about 6 to 12 cycles, which used a sample-barcoded 5' primer along with a J-beta primer mix. From the 5' RACE reads, TCRdb called clonotypes with MiXCR, one entry per CDR3 protein. The sample carries approximately 2,000,000 distinct CDR3 sequences, about 39% recorded once. What was sequenced was blood. The receptors shown here come from a human donor in good health.

This clonotype was counted ten times or more. This chain joins TRBV29-1 and TRBJ2-5, with TRBD1 matching over 10 bases. V shed 5 bases and J 3 bases; nucleotides not matched to a gene: 6. CDR1 is SQVTM and CDR2 is ANQGSEA in the germline V gene. The length of the CDR3 is 14 residues. CDR3 in DNA: TGCAGCGTTCCGGGACAGGGGTCGGAAGAGACCCAGTACTTC. Translating it yields CSVPGQGSEETQYF.

This clonotype was recorded a few times. The chain is built from TRBV2 and TRBJ2-5; the D gene could be TRBD1 or TRBD2 (6 bases each). V lost 10 bases, J lost 2 bases, and 17 bases lay in between. Germline assignment: CDR1 SNHLY and CDR2 FYNNEI. The CDR3 sequence is 14 residues long. Here the CDR3 DNA reads TGTGCCATCGCCCCCCGGGGGCGACAAGAGACCCAGTACTTC. Protein product: CAIAPRGRQETQYF.

This clonotype was found a few times. The chain links TRBV5-1 to TRBJ2-1; D is perhaps TRBD2 (7 bases). This CDR3 has 18 amino acids. V lost 0 bases to trimming and J lost 0 bases, with 16 bases between them. Germline CDR1 SGHRS, CDR2 YFSETQ. CDR3 in amino acids: CASSLAGRGGASYNEQFF. Written as DNA, the CDR3 is TGCGCCAGCAGCTTGGCCGGTAGGGGGGGGGCCTCCTACAATGAGCAGTTCTTC. Drawing the rest from reference TRBV5-1 and TRBJ2-1, the complete variable domain is KAGVTQTPRYLIKTRGQQVTLSCSPISGHRSVSWYQQTPGQGLQFLFEYFSETQRNKGNFPGRFSGRQFSNSRSEMNVSTLELGDSALYLCASSLAGRGGASYNEQFFGPGTRLTVL.

In this sample, this clonotype turned up a few times. The chain is built from TRBV5-4 and TRBJ2-1; a weak D match, TRBD2 (5 bases). This CDR3 has 19 amino acids. Germline V gene sequence: CDR1 SGHNT, CDR2 YYREEE (reference sequence). The V end lost 0 bases, the J end lost 9 bases, and 28 bases lay between the germline ends. The CDR3 DNA sequence: TGTGCCAGCAGCTTGGAGATTCGGCTAGAGGGATTTAGAAGGAGTGAGCAGTTCTTC. It codes for CASSLEIRLEGFRRSEQFF. The full variable domain, completed using reference TRBV5-4 and TRBJ2-1, is ETGVTQSPTHLIKTRGQQVTLRCSSQSGHNTVSWYQQALGQGPQFIFQYYREEENGRGNFPPRFSGLQFPNYSSELNVNALELDDSALYLCASSLEIRLEGFRRSEQFFGPGTRLTVL.

This chain links TRBV4-3 with TRBJ1-2; possible D gene TRBD1, 5 bases. This CDR3 has 14 residues. Germline values: CDR1 LGHNA, CDR2 YSLEER. Trimming stripped 0 bases from V and 7 bases from J, with 12 bases between. CDR3 region: CASSQDRGRSGYTF. The CDR3 coding sequence is TGCGCCAGCAGCCAAGATCGGGGACGTAGTGGCTACACCTTC.

V gene TRBV20-1 combines with J gene TRBJ1-2, with 8 bases fitting TRBD1. Losses at the gene ends were 2 bases for V and 4 bases for J; bases not matched to a gene: 3. This CDR3 is 13 amino acids long. In germline, CDR1 is DFQATT, CDR2 SNEGSKA (reference sequence). The CDR3 nucleotides are TGCAGTGCTAGAAGACAGGGGATCTATGGCTACACCTTC. This gives the protein CSARRQGIYGYTF.

The chain is built from TRBV6-5 and TRBJ1-2; D remains unclear. The CDR3 is made up of 13 amino acids. Trimming pared 6 bases from V and 4 bases from J, leaving 12 bases between. The V gene's germline CDR1 is MNHEY and CDR2 SVGAGI. Written as DNA, the CDR3 is TGTGCCAGCAGGCGAGACATGACCTATGGCTACACCTTC. As protein: CASRRDMTYGYTF.

The CDR3 nucleotides are TGTGCCAGCAGCTCCGGACAGGGGGCATTTTCACCCCTCCACTTT. It is translated as CASSSGQGAFSPLHF. This sequence joins TRBV7-6 and TRBJ1-6; TRBD1 matches 11 bases. The junction had 5 bases not matched to a gene; V was cut back by 4 bases and J by 9 bases. The CDR3 is 15 residues long. Germline CDR1 is SGHVS and CDR2 is FNYEAQ. Together with reference TRBV7-6 and TRBJ1-6, the CDR3 gives the full variable domain: GAGVSQSPRYKVTKRGQDVALRCDPISGHVSLYWYRQALGQGPEFLTYFNYEAQQDKSGLPNDRFSAERPEGSISTLTIQRTEQRDSAMYRCASSSGQGAFSPLHFGNGTRLTVT.

The chain carries TRBV12-3 or TRBV12-4 and TRBJ2-1; the D gene could be TRBD1 or TRBD2 (5 bases each). The CDR3 extends over 13 amino acids. Trimming shortened V by 8 bases and J by 5 bases, and 13 bases separated the two germline ends. The CDR3 loop reads CASFGDENNEQFF. The CDR3 nucleotides are TGTGCCAGCTTCGGGGACGAGAACAATGAGCAGTTCTTC.

This clonotype was observed at least ten times. The chain combines TRBV6-4 with TRBJ2-3; TRBD1 matches 8 bases. Germline values: CDR1 MRHNA, CDR2 SNTAGT. This CDR3 is built from 14 residues. With V trimmed by 0 bases and J by 4 bases, 0 bases remained unmatched. The CDR3 protein is CASSDSQGADTQYF. The CDR3, as DNA: TGTGCCAGCAGTGACTCACAGGGGGCAGATACGCAGTATTTT.

A few counts support this clonotype. This chain links TRBV6-5 with TRBJ1-2, with 8 nucleotides matching TRBD1. Germline values: CDR1 MNHEY, CDR2 SVGAGI. Trimming took 6 bases from V and 4 from J; bases not matched to a gene: 4. This CDR3 is 13 amino acids long. This CDR3 reads CASRQGEVYGYTF. CDR3 sequence (DNA): TGTGCCAGCAGACAGGGGGAGGTCTATGGCTACACCTTC.

The chain is built from TRBV5-1 and TRBJ1-2; D is possibly TRBD1 (5 bases). There are 12 residues in the CDR3. Germline V lookup: CDR1 SGHRS, CDR2 YFSETQ. V lost 4 bases to trimming and J lost 8 bases, with 12 bases between them. The CDR3 is CASSEGDRGYTF. The CDR3 region has the DNA TGCGCCAGCAGCGAAGGGGACCGGGGCTACACCTTC.

This clonotype was counted a few times. The chain employs TRBV7-8 and TRBJ2-7; maybe TRBD2 (6 bases). The CDR3 covers 14 residues. The V gene's germline CDR1 is SGHVS and CDR2 FQNEAQ. Trimming took 8 bases from V and 7 from J, leaving 21 bases between them. The CDR3 bases are TGTGCCAGCCGGACCCTGGAGGGGAGGACGGAGCAGTACTTC. Translated: CASRTLEGRTEQYF.

The gene calls are TRBV7-2 and TRBJ1-2, with TRBD1 matching 10 bases. Germline lookup yields CDR1 SGHTA and CDR2 FQGNSA. V lost 5 bases, J lost 4 bases, and 7 bases stayed unmatched. This CDR3 is built from 15 residues. The CDR3 sequence: CASSQRTGGIYGYTF. Written as DNA, the CDR3 is TGTGCCAGCAGCCAACGGACAGGGGGAATCTATGGCTACACCTTC.

This clonotype was seen a handful of times. The rearrangement links TRBV5-1 to TRBJ2-7; D gene ambiguous. Trimming pared 0 bases from V and 5 bases from J, leaving 15 bases between. Per germline, CDR1 SGHRS and CDR2 YFSETQ. The CDR3 totals 15 residues. The CDR3 region has the DNA TGCGCCAGCAGCTTGGCCCCCCTAGGGTACCACGAGCAGTACTTC. This encodes CASSLAPLGYHEQYF. Based on the CDR3 plus reference TRBV5-1 and TRBJ2-7, the full variable domain is KAGVTQTPRYLIKTRGQQVTLSCSPISGHRSVSWYQQTPGQGLQFLFEYFSETQRNKGNFPGRFSGRQFSNSRSEMNVSTLELGDSALYLCASSLAPLGYHEQYFGPGTRLTVT.

This clonotype was detected a few times. The V and J genes are TRBV20-1 and TRBJ1-1, with D tentatively TRBD1 (6 bases). CDR3 length equals 14 residues. The germline V gene has CDR1 DFQATT and CDR2 SNEGSKA (reference sequence). The V end lost 4 bases, the J end lost 0 bases, and 12 bases lay between the germline ends. The CDR3 reads CSAKGGLMNTEAFF. The CDR3 nucleotides read TGCAGTGCTAAAGGGGGGCTAATGAACACTGAAGCTTTCTTT.

The chain has TRBV12-3 or TRBV12-4 and TRBJ1-5; no firm D call. The CDR3 covers 15 residues. Trimming stripped 1 base from V and 3 bases from J, with 10 bases between. CDR3 amino acids: CASSLGLAPNQPQHF. In DNA, the CDR3 is TGTGCCAGCAGTTTAGGTTTGGCTCCCAATCAGCCCCAGCATTTT.

This clonotype has a handful of counts. The chain links TRBV5-1 to TRBJ1-2; a possible D gene is TRBD1 (5 bases). Looked up from germline, CDR1 is SGHRS and CDR2 is YFSETQ. The CDR3 spans 14 residues. Trimming left V 6 bases short and J 3 bases short, with 15 bases between. Here the CDR3 reads CASTGGGADYGYTF. CDR3 sequence (DNA): TGCGCCAGCACCGGGGGAGGGGCAGACTATGGCTACACCTTC.

The gene calls are TRBV6-5 and TRBJ1-5; D is perhaps TRBD1 (6 bases). CDR3 length equals 13 residues. The V gene's germline CDR1 is MNHEY and CDR2 SVGAGI. V lost 6 bases to trimming and J lost 3 bases, with 9 bases between them. The CDR3 coding sequence is TGTGCCAGCAGCAGGGGTCACAATCAGCCCCAGCATTTT. Its translation is CASSRGHNQPQHF.

The sample holds many counts of this clonotype. The chain's CDR3 is CSAGTGINEQYF. CDR3 DNA: TGCAGCGCCGGGACAGGGATCAACGAGCAGTACTTC. The gene calls are TRBV29-1 and TRBJ2-7; 9 bases are shared with TRBD1. V lost 7 bases and J lost 5; bases outside the gene matches: 6. The CDR3 is 12 residues long. CDR1 and CDR2 (germline): SQVTM, ANQGSEA.

This clonotype was detected only once. This chain links TRBV7-2 with TRBJ1-4; D perhaps matches TRBD1 (5 bases). The CDR3 is 15 amino acids. CDR1 is SGHTA, CDR2 FQGNSA, per germline. Trimming pared 7 bases from V and 8 bases from J, leaving 20 bases between. In DNA, the CDR3 is TGTGCCAGCACCCTGCACGGGGGGTCTGGGGAAAAACTGTTTTTT. This gives the protein CASTLHGGSGEKLFF.

The chain has TRBV4-1 and TRBJ1-2; the D gene is possibly TRBD1 (5 bases). The CDR3 consists of 14 residues. Trimming left V 0 bases short and J 6 bases short, with 11 bases between. Germline CDR1 reads MGHRA; CDR2 reads YSYEKL. The DNA for the CDR3 is TGCGCCAGCAGCCAAGATTGGAGGACAAATGGCTACACCTTC. It specifies CASSQDWRTNGYTF.

V usage is TRBV6-1 and J usage is TRBJ1-5, with 8 positions matching TRBD1. V dropped 6 bases and J dropped 7; count of bases not matched to a gene: 11. CDR3 size: 15 residues. Germline CDR1 MNHNS, CDR2 SASEGT. Here the CDR3 DNA reads TGTGCCAGCAGAACGCAAAACAGGGGGGACCAGCCCCAGCATTTT. Amino acid sequence: CASRTQNRGDQPQHF.

This chain links TRBV29-1 with TRBJ2-4, with TRBD1 as a possible D gene (5 bases). The DNA end is a closer match to TRBJ2-7, so the J assignment may be wrong. The CDR3 is 15 amino acids. Germline CDR1 reads SQVTM; CDR2 reads ANQGSEA. CDR3 DNA sequence: TGCAGCGTTGAAGATCCCGAGACAGAAACTTACGAGCAGTACTTC. Translating gives CSVEDPETETYEQYF.

This clonotype was detected ten times or more. V and J are TRBV20-1 and TRBJ1-2; D unresolved. V lost 2 bases and J 0 bases, leaving 7 bases between the germline ends. Germline CDR1 reads DFQATT; CDR2 reads SNEGSKA (reference sequence). The CDR3 consists of 13 residues. In DNA, the CDR3 is TGCAGTGCTAGACCCGGAGCTAACTATGGCTACACCTTC. This translates into CSARPGANYGYTF.

The genes are TRBV29-1 and TRBJ2-7; 8 positions agree with TRBD2. V shed 1 base and J 2 bases; nucleotides not matched to a gene: 10. Per germline, CDR1 SQVTM and CDR2 ANQGSEA. The CDR3 spans 16 residues. CDR3: CSVEGEGAGETYEQYF. The DNA of the CDR3 is TGCAGCGTTGAAGGAGAGGGAGCGGGGGAAACCTACGAGCAGTACTTC.